This entry lists 27 T cell receptor beta chains sequenced from one sample in a study of blood T cell repertoires in COVID-19. Generated by immunoSEQ multiplex PCR, the TCRdb table keeps only in-frame clones and is missing some. The sample consists of about 310,000 clones, around 90% of them appearing once. The material sequenced was PBMCs or T cells enriched from blood (not recorded which). The receptors derive from a man aged 55 to 69 who had recovered from COVID-19.

The chain couples TRBV21-1 to TRBJ2-3; TRBD1 reflects the table's D call only, with no check against the DNA. TRBV21-1 is given as a pseudogene. There are 16 residues in the CDR3. The CDR3 nucleotides read TGTGCCAGCAGCGCCGGACGGACAGGGTGCCCAGATACGCAGTATTTT. Its protein is CASSAGRTGCPDTQYF.

This sequence joins TRBV15 and TRBJ2-1, with TRBD2 identical over 12 bases. The CDR3 spans 17 residues. Germline V gene sequence: CDR1 LNHNV, CDR2 YYDKDF (reference sequence). V dropped 0 bases and J dropped 4; count of bases not matched to a gene: 4. The CDR3, as DNA: TGTGCCACCAGCAGAGATCGGACTAGCGGGACTTACAATGAGCAGTTCTTC. Amino acid sequence: CATSRDRTSGTYNEQFF. The full variable domain, completed using reference TRBV15 and TRBJ2-1, is DAMVIQNPRYQVTQFGKPVTLSCSQTLNHNVMYWYQQKSSQAPKLLFHYYDKDFNNEADTPDNFQSRRPNTSFCFLDIRSPGLGDTAMYLCATSRDRTSGTYNEQFFGPGTRLTVL.

The chain carries TRBV5-1 and TRBJ1-3; 10 nucleotides align to TRBD1. With 0 bases clipped from V and 11 bases from J, the junction kept 11 bases outside the gene matches. The V gene's germline CDR1 is SGHRS and CDR2 YFSETQ. This CDR3 contains 16 residues. CDR3 sequence reads: CASSLGRDRGSLPIYF. The CDR3, as DNA: TGCGCCAGCAGCTTGGGCCGGGACAGGGGAAGTCTACCCATATATTTT.

This clone has a single count. This rearrangement joins TRBV3-1 (or the pseudogene TRBV3-2) to TRBJ1-1; perhaps TRBD1 as D (5 bases). CDR3 length equals 13 residues. V lost 4 bases, J lost 3 bases, and 9 bases lay in between. CDR1 LGHDT and CDR2 YNNKEL come from the germline V gene (reference sequence). CDR3 protein: CASSPWGDTEAFF. The CDR3 DNA reads TGTGCCAGCAGCCCTTGGGGGGACACTGAAGCTTTCTTT.

This rearrangement joins TRBV5-1 to TRBJ1-2; 8 bases line up with TRBD1. The CDR3 extends over 14 amino acids. The ends lost 4 bases at V and 3 bases at J; junction bases unmatched: 5. Germline V gene lookup returns CDR1 SGHRS and CDR2 YFSETQ. The CDR3 DNA reads TGCGCCAGCAGCAATGGACAGGGAGACTATGGCTACACCTTC. Translation gives CASSNGQGDYGYTF.

In its sample, this clone was seen once. This chain uses TRBV19 with TRBJ2-7; 11 nucleotides line up with TRBD1. CDR1 and CDR2 (germline): LNHDA, SQIVND (reference sequence). With V trimmed by 6 bases and J by 6 bases, 7 bases remained unmatched. The length of the CDR3 is 14 residues. CDR3 bases: TGTGCCAGTAGGGAATGGACAGGGGGCATCGAGCAGTACTTC. Translated, it gives CASREWTGGIEQYF.

This clone has a handful of counts. The J gene is TRBJ2-1, the V gene TRBV10-1; D not certain. Germline V gives CDR1 WNHNN, CDR2 SYGVQD (reference sequence). Trimming took 0 bases from V and 4 from J, leaving 7 bases between them. This CDR3 has 14 residues. The CDR3 nucleotides are TGCGCCAGCAGTGAGTCGCCAGATTACAATGAGCAGTTCTTC. It codes for CASSESPDYNEQFF.

The J gene is TRBJ2-5, the V gene TRBV6-5; 10 bases fit TRBD2. V gave up 6 bases and J gave up 5 bases; unmatched junction bases: 6. The CDR3 covers 14 residues. Looked up from germline, CDR1 is MNHEY and CDR2 is SVGAGI. The DNA of the CDR3 is TGTGCCAGCAGGCTAGCGGGAGTAAGGGAGACCCAGTACTTC. Protein: CASRLAGVRETQYF.

The CDR3 DNA sequence: TGTGCCAGCTCACCACAGACGGGTCGAAACACCATATATTTT. This translates into CASSPQTGRNTIYF. The gene calls are TRBV18 and TRBJ1-3; no definite D call. CDR1 is KGHSH and CDR2 is LQKENI in the germline V gene. Trimming shortened V by 1 base and J by 5 bases, and 9 bases separated the two germline ends. The CDR3 runs to 14 residues.

The chain links TRBV7-2 to TRBJ2-1, with 9 bases identical to TRBD2. The CDR3 totals 12 residues. The germline gives CDR1 SGHTA, CDR2 FQGNSA. J gave up 10 bases and V 5 bases, and 3 bases lay outside the gene matches. CDR3 sequence (DNA): TGTGCCAGCAGCCCCGGACTAGCGGAGCAGTTCTTC. It is translated as CASSPGLAEQFF.

This clone has only one observation. The rearrangement uses TRBV3-1 (or the pseudogene TRBV3-2) and TRBJ1-1; 8 bases are shared with TRBD1. The trim removed 2 bases at V and 1 base at J, leaving 3 bases unmatched. The CDR3 has 15 residues. The germline CDR1 and CDR2 sequences are LGHDT and YNNKEL (reference sequence). In nucleotides, the CDR3 is TGTGCCAGCAGCCAACATGGACAGGGGAACACTGAAGCTTTCTTT. Translated, it gives CASSQHGQGNTEAFF.

The chain links TRBV5-4 to TRBJ2-7; 8 nucleotides align to TRBD2. Trimming cost V 5 bases and J 4 bases; bases outside gene matches: 8. This CDR3 is 14 amino acids long. The germline CDR1 and CDR2 sequences are SGHNT and YYREEE (reference sequence). CDR3 region: CASRIRGGDYEQYF. The CDR3 region has the DNA TGTGCCAGCAGGATCCGGGGGGGCGATTACGAGCAGTACTTC. The full variable domain, its missing parts supplied by reference TRBV5-4 and TRBJ2-7, is ETGVTQSPTHLIKTRGQQVTLRCSSQSGHNTVSWYQQALGQGPQFIFQYYREEENGRGNFPPRFSGLQFPNYSSELNVNALELDDSALYLCASRIRGGDYEQYFGPGTRLTVT.

The chain recombines TRBV7-2 with TRBJ1-6, with D perhaps matching TRBD1 (6 bases). This CDR3 has 15 amino acids. CDR1 is SGHTA, CDR2 FQGNSA, per germline. V was cut by 1 base and J by 9 bases, with 13 bases left in between. The CDR3 DNA reads TGTGCCAGCAGCTTAGGACCAGGGGCCCGTTCACCCCTCCACTTT. Its translation: CASSLGPGARSPLHF.

The chain couples TRBV27 to TRBJ2-1; tentatively, D is TRBD2 (6 bases). The CDR3 runs to 16 residues. Germline V gives CDR1 MNHEY, CDR2 SMNVEV (reference sequence). The germline V and J ends were trimmed by 5 bases and 3 bases, with 17 bases remaining between them. CDR3 in amino acids: CASSRRRASDYNEQFF. The CDR3 DNA follows: TGTGCCAGCAGTCGACGGAGGGCCTCGGACTACAATGAGCAGTTCTTC.

The CDR3 reads CASSSIGRTDNYGYTF. The CDR3, as DNA: TGTGCCAGCAGTTCTATCGGTAGGACAGACAACTATGGCTACACCTTC. The chain links TRBV27 to TRBJ1-2; tentative D call: TRBD1 (6 bases). V dropped 4 bases and J dropped 2 bases, with 17 bases sitting between them. Germline V gene lookup returns CDR1 MNHEY and CDR2 SMNVEV (reference sequence). CDR3 length: 16 residues.

This rearrangement joins TRBV24-1 to TRBJ2-1; TRBD2 aligns across 15 bases. The V gene's germline CDR1 is KGHDR and CDR2 SFDVKD. The length of the CDR3 is 16 residues. The junction had 2 bases not matched to a gene; V was cut back by 4 bases and J by 5 bases. CDR3 DNA: TGTGCCACCAGTGACGGACTAGCGGGAGGGAACAATGAGCAGTTCTTC. Protein sequence: CATSDGLAGGNNEQFF.

The rearrangement joins TRBV5-5 to TRBJ2-1, with 8 bases fitting TRBD1. V was clipped by 4 bases and J by 0 bases; unmatched bases: 6. The CDR3 totals 16 residues. Germline assignment: CDR1 SGHKS and CDR2 YYEKEE (reference sequence). The CDR3 protein is CASSIEGTGSYNEQFF. The CDR3 nucleotides are TGTGCCAGCAGCATTGAAGGGACAGGCTCCTACAATGAGCAGTTCTTC.

The V gene is TRBV6-1, the J gene TRBJ1-2; weak D call: TRBD1 (6 bases). This CDR3 is built from 16 residues. V was trimmed by 4 bases and J by 5 bases, leaving 20 bases between them. Germline-derived CDR1 and CDR2 are MNHNS and SASEGT. As DNA, the CDR3 is TGTGCCAGCAGTGCCGGGGGGGGGCGCGCCCTTTATGGCTACACCTTC. Protein: CASSAGGGRALYGYTF.

The chain combines TRBV9 with TRBJ2-5, with 7 positions matching TRBD2. This CDR3 spans 14 amino acids. The V gene end was trimmed by 0 bases and the J gene end by 9 bases; junction bases not matched to a gene: 8. The V gene's germline CDR1 is SGDLS and CDR2 YYNGEE. The CDR3, as DNA: TGTGCCAGCAGCGTAGAGAGTAGCGGGCGGGCCCAGTACTTC. Its protein product is CASSVESSGRAQYF.

The chain uses TRBV5-8 and TRBJ1-6; 10 bases match TRBD1. This CDR3 is 14 amino acids long. Looked up from germline, CDR1 is SGHTS and CDR2 is YDEGEE. Losses at the gene ends were 4 bases for V and 9 bases for J; bases not matched to a gene: 4. CDR3 DNA: TGTGCCAGCAGCCAGGACAGGGGGACTTCACCCCTCCACTTT. Translating it yields CASSQDRGTSPLHF.

This clone has only a few counts. Germline and junction disagree at one end, which may indicate a read error. The chain couples TRBV5-4 to TRBJ2-5; 13 bases line up with TRBD2. The CDR3 is 12 amino acids. Germline V CDR1 and CDR2: SGHNT, YYREEE (reference sequence). CDR3 nucleotides: TGTGCCAGCAGCTCGGAAGGACTAGCGGGAGACTTC. This encodes CASSSEGLAGDF.

V usage is TRBV9 and J usage is TRBJ1-6; 8 nucleotides align to TRBD1. CDR1 is SGDLS, CDR2 YYNGEE, per germline. The CDR3 runs 18 residues. Trimming removed 4 bases from V and 0 bases from J; junction bases left unmatched: 9. The CDR3 bases are TGTGCCAGCAGCTCCCCGGCGGACAGGGCCTCCTATAATTCACCCCTCCACTTT. Protein sequence: CASSSPADRASYNSPLHF.

This rearrangement joins TRBV2 to TRBJ1-1; D possibly corresponds to TRBD1 (5 bases). V shed 9 bases and J shed 7 bases, with 12 bases lying between them. CDR3 length equals 11 residues. Germline V lookup: CDR1 SNHLY, CDR2 FYNNEI. The CDR3 coding sequence is TGTGCCAGGGTTGGGGCAGGTGAAGCTTTCTTT. It yields the protein CARVGAGEAFF.

The V gene is TRBV5-1, the J gene TRBJ2-5; 8 bases match TRBD2. The CDR3 runs 14 residues. From germline, CDR1 is SGHRS and CDR2 YFSETQ. V lost 5 bases, J lost 3 bases, and 6 bases stayed unmatched. The CDR3 region has the DNA TGCGCCAGCAGACGATTTAGCGGGGAAGAGACCCAGTACTTC. It is translated as CASRRFSGEETQYF. The variable domain in full, completed from reference TRBV5-1 and TRBJ2-5, reads KAGVTQTPRYLIKTRGQQVTLSCSPISGHRSVSWYQQTPGQGLQFLFEYFSETQRNKGNFPGRFSGRQFSNSRSEMNVSTLELGDSALYLCASRRFSGEETQYFGPGTRLLVL.

J is TRBJ2-3 and V is TRBV5-1; TRBD2 matches at 9 bases. Per germline, CDR1 SGHRS and CDR2 YFSETQ. The CDR3 has 15 amino acids. V shed 5 bases and J 1 base; nucleotides not matched to a gene: 5. The chain's CDR3 is CASSFLAGRTDTQYF. DNA of the CDR3: TGCGCCAGCAGTTTCCTAGCGGGGCGCACAGATACGCAGTATTTT.

This clone has just one count. This rearrangement joins TRBV6-5 to TRBJ2-7, with TRBD1 matching over 9 bases. The CDR3 contains 14 residues. V dropped 6 bases and J dropped 6; count of bases not matched to a gene: 9. The germline CDR1 and CDR2 sequences are MNHEY and SVGAGI. The CDR3 reads CASRGQGTTGEQYF. In DNA, the CDR3 is TGTGCCAGCAGAGGACAGGGGACGACGGGCGAGCAGTACTTC.

In regard to this clone: An end of the junction does not agree with germline; a read error may underlie this. V is TRBV18 and J is TRBJ1-2; D not resolved. Germline V gene sequence: CDR1 KGHSH, CDR2 LQKENI. The CDR3 runs to 15 residues. In DNA form, the CDR3 reads TGTGCCAGCTCAACACCCGACCCCGAGGTCTATGGCTACACCTTC. This sequence encodes CASSTPDPEVYGYTF.